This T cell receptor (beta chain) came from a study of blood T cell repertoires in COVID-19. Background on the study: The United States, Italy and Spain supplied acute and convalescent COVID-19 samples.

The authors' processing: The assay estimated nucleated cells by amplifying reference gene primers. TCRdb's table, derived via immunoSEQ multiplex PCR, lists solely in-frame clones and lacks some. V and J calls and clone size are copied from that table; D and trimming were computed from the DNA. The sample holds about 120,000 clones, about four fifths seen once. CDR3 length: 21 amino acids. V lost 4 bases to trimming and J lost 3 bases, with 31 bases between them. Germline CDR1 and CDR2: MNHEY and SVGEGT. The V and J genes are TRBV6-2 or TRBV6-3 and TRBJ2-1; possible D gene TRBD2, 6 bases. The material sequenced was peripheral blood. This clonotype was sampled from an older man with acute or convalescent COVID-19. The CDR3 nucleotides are TGTGCCAGCAGTTCTATCCATTCCGGGACCCGGGTGGGGGGTTACTACAATGAGCAGTTCTTC. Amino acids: CASSSIHSGTRVGGYYNEQFF.